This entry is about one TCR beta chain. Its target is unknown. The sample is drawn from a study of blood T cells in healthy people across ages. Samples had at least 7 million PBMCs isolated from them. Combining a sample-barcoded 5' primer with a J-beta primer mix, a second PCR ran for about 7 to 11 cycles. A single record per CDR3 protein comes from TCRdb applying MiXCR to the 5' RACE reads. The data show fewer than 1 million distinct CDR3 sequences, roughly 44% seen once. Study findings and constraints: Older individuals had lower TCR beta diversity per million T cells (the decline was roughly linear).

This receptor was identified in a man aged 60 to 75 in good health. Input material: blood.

The CDR3 DNA is TGCAGTGCACCAACTAGCGGGGAATACCGACGAAACAATGAGCAGTTCTTC. Protein: CSAPTSGEYRRNNEQFF. The rearrangement uses TRBV20-1 and TRBJ2-1, with 10 positions matching TRBD2. This CDR3 comprises 17 residues. V lost 6 bases, J lost 5 bases, and 16 bases stayed unmatched. Germline V lookup: CDR1 DFQATT, CDR2 SNEGSKA (reference sequence).